This T cell receptor beta chain appears in the sequencing data of a study of blood T cell repertoires in COVID-19. Study-level information: The United States, Italy and Spain supplied acute and convalescent COVID-19 samples. In each case, the material was cDNA or gDNA derived from T cells, B-cell-depleted T cells, or PBMCs.

Authors' methods: Amplification of reference gene primers provided the estimated nucleated cell counts. The data were produced by immunoSEQ multiplex PCR, yet TCRdb's version contains in-frame clones alone and is incomplete. V, J and clone size reflect that table, while D and trimming were determined from the DNA. The repertoire consists of about 93,000 clones, with roughly 80% occurring once and the leading ten covering 15% to 20%. The CDR3 spans 13 residues. J lost 8 bases, V lost 3 bases, and 6 bases had no gene match. CDR1 is KGHSH, CDR2 LQKENI, per germline. This clonotype was sampled from a human donor in a cohort sampled during active COVID-19. The genes are TRBV18 and TRBJ1-1; 7 nucleotides line up with TRBD1. Sequenced input: peripheral blood. CDR3 sequence: CASSPGQPGEAFF. In nucleotides, the CDR3 is TGTGCCAGCTCACCGGGACAGCCCGGAGAAGCTTTCTTT.